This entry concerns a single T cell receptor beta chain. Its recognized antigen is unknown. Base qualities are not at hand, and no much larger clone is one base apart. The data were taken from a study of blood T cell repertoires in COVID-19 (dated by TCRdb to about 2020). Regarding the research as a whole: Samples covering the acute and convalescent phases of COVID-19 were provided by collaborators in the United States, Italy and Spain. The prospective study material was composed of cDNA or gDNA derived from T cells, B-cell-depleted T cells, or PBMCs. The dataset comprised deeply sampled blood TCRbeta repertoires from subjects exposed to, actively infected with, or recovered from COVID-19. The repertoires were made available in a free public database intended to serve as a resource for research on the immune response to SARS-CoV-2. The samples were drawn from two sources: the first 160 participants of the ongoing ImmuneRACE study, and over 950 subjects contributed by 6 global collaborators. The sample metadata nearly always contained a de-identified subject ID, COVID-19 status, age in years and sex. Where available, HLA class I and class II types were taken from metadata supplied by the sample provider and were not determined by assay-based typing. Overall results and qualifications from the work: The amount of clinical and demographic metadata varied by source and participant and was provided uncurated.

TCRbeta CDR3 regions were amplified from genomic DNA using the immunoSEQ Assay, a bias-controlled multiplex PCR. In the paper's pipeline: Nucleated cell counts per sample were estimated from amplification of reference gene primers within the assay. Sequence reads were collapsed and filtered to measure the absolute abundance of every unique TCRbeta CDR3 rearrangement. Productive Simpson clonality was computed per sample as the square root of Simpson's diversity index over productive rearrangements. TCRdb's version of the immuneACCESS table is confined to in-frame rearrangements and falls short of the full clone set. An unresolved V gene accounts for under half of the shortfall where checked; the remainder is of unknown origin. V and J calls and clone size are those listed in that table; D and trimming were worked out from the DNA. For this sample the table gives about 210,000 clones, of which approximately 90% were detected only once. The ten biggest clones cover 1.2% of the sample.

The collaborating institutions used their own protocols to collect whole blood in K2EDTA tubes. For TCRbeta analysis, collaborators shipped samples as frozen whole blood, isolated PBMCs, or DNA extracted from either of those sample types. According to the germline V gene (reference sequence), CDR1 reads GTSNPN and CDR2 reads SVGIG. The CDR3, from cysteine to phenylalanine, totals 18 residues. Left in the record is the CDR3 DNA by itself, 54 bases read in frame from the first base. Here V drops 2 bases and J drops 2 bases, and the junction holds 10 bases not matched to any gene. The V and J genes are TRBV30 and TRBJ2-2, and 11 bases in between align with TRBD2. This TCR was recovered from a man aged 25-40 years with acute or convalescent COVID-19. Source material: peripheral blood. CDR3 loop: CAWSPTLGLAVNTGELFF. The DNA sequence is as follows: TGTGCCTGGAGTCCAACTTTGGGACTAGCGGTCAACACCGGGGAGCTGTTTTTT. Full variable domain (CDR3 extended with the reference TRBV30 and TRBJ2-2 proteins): SQTIHQWPATLVQPVGSPLSLECTVEGTSNPNLYWYRQAAGRGLQLLFYSVGIGQISSEVPQNLSASRPQDRQFILSSKKLLLSDSGFYLCAWSPTLGLAVNTGELFFGEGSRLTVL.